One and the same sample provided the 27 T cell receptor beta chains below, sequenced in a study of blood T cell repertoires in COVID-19. Produced via immunoSEQ multiplex PCR; TCRdb's table is partial and in-frame only. The sample carries about 230,000 clones, roughly four fifths recorded once. The specimen sequenced was peripheral blood. The source of these receptors is a woman between 45 and 65 years old with acute or convalescent COVID-19.

The chain is built from TRBV7-2 and TRBJ2-1; 7 bases are shared with TRBD1. This CDR3 has 16 residues. Unmatched junction bases numbered 8, after V lost 4 bases and J lost 2 bases. Per germline, CDR1 SGHTA and CDR2 FQGNSA. This CDR3 is CASSSDDRVAYNEQFF. In DNA, the CDR3 is TGTGCCAGCAGCTCCGACGACAGGGTCGCCTACAATGAGCAGTTCTTC.

DNA of the CDR3: TGTGCCAGTAGACCATCCGCCGATAGAGGGCTGTTTTTT. Protein sequence: CASRPSADRGLFF. The chain has TRBV19 and TRBJ1-4, with no clear D. Germline lookup yields CDR1 LNHDA and CDR2 SQIVND (reference sequence). V was pared by 6 bases and J by 14 bases, with 19 bases between. The CDR3 runs to 13 residues.

This clone was found a few times. V gene TRBV29-1 combines with J gene TRBJ2-5, with 7 bases aligning to TRBD1. V trimming: 7 bases; J trimming: 1 base; junction bases outside the gene matches: 9. Looked up from germline, CDR1 is SQVTM and CDR2 is ANQGSEA. CDR3 size: 14 residues. The CDR3 protein is CSAQTGTVQETQYF. CDR3 DNA sequence: TGCAGCGCGCAGACCGGGACAGTCCAAGAGACCCAGTACTTC.

This chain connects TRBV21-1 to TRBJ1-2; the listed D gene, TRBD1, was not tested against the DNA. TRBV21-1 represents a pseudogene. The CDR3 is 13 amino acids. CDR3 sequence reads: CASNKQDSYGYTF. CDR3 DNA: TGTGCCAGCAACAAACAGGACAGCTATGGCTACACCTTC.

The chain joins TRBV3-1 (or the pseudogene TRBV3-2) to TRBJ2-2; D is uncertain. V was shortened by 3 bases and J by 7 bases, with 18 bases between the two germline ends. Germline assignment: CDR1 LGHDT and CDR2 YNNKEL (reference sequence). CDR3 size: 16 residues. The CDR3 sequence: CASSQGSTEIGGELFF. CDR3 in DNA: TGTGCCAGCAGCCAGGGTTCGACGGAGATCGGCGGGGAGCTGTTTTTT.

The chain uses TRBV10-3 and TRBJ2-3; 14 nucleotides match TRBD2. The CDR3 loop spans 16 amino acids. After removal of 0 bases from V and 5 bases from J, the junction contained 1 base not matched to a gene. Germline CDR1 reads ENHRY; CDR2 reads SYGVKD. Here the CDR3 DNA reads TGTGCCATCAGTGAGTCCGGGACTAGCGGGGGAGATACGCAGTATTTT. It encodes CAISESGTSGGDTQYF.

This clone was seen once. The identical CDR3 is also encoded by other nucleotide sequences in the sample. The chain's CDR3 is CASSLDRENEQFF. CDR3 nucleotide sequence: TGTGCCAGCAGCTTGGACAGGGAAAATGAGCAGTTCTTC. The chain uses TRBV11-2 and TRBJ2-1, with 8 nucleotides matching TRBD1. J gave up 7 bases and V 3 bases, and 2 bases lay outside the gene matches. Germline values: CDR1 SGHAT, CDR2 FQNNGV. The CDR3 contains 13 residues.

This clone was found a few times. This rearrangement joins TRBV28 to TRBJ1-5, with D perhaps matching TRBD1 (6 bases). CDR3 length: 18 amino acids. The V end was cut by 1 base, the J end by 1 base, with 17 bases between. Germline CDR1 MDHEN, CDR2 SYDVKM. The CDR3: CASSLSNPWGRSNQPQHF. CDR3 bases: TGTGCCAGCAGTTTATCCAACCCTTGGGGGCGAAGCAATCAGCCCCAGCATTTT.

This chain joins TRBV3-1 (or the pseudogene TRBV3-2) and TRBJ2-2, with TRBD2 matching 7 bases. Trimming took 1 base from V and 2 from J; bases not matched to a gene: 1. The CDR3 sequence is 15 residues long. In germline, CDR1 is LGHDT, CDR2 YNNKEL (reference sequence). Here the CDR3 reads CASSQGTRNTGELFF. The CDR3 DNA sequence: TGTGCCAGCAGCCAAGGGACTAGAAACACCGGGGAGCTGTTTTTT.

This clone has just one count. The V call is TRBV6-7, the J call TRBJ2-4; maybe TRBD1 (5 bases). TRBV6-7 is an ORF, with its function uncertain. V was clipped by 5 bases and J by 2 bases, with 13 bases between them. The CDR3 consists of 15 residues. The CDR3 DNA reads as TGTGCCAGCAGTGATGGACAAGAGACCAAAAACATTCAGTACTTC. Its protein is CASSDGQETKNIQYF.

This sequence joins TRBV30 and TRBJ2-2; tentatively, D is TRBD2 (6 bases). Deletions cut 4 bases from V and 4 bases from J, with 13 bases between. This CDR3 spans 14 amino acids. Per germline, CDR1 GTSNPN and CDR2 SVGIG (reference sequence). The CDR3 is CAWKRLAITGELFF. CDR3 coding DNA: TGTGCCTGGAAGAGGCTAGCGATCACCGGGGAGCTGTTTTTT.

V and J are TRBV27 and TRBJ2-1, with 9 bases aligning to TRBD2. The V and J ends lost 4 bases and 8 bases, in that order; junction bases with no gene match: 3. The CDR3 runs 13 residues. The V gene's germline CDR1 is MNHEY and CDR2 SMNVEV (reference sequence). The CDR3 here is CASSSGLAHEQFF. CDR3 coding DNA: TGTGCCAGCAGTTCGGGACTAGCCCATGAGCAGTTCTTC.

The V call is TRBV19, the J call TRBJ1-5, with D hard to call. The length of the CDR3 is 15 residues. V was clipped by 1 base and J by 0 bases, with 7 bases between them. Germline CDR1 is LNHDA and CDR2 is SQIVND (reference sequence). Here the CDR3 reads CASSIAVNSNQPQHF. The CDR3, as DNA: TGTGCCAGTAGTATAGCGGTTAATAGCAATCAGCCCCAGCATTTT.

The sample holds one count of this clone. V and J are TRBV5-1 and TRBJ2-3; D call uncertain. Germline V CDR1 and CDR2: SGHRS, YFSETQ. V was pared by 1 base and J by 6 bases, with 15 bases between. The CDR3 runs 15 residues. CDR3 residues: CASSLTGTPTDTQYF. In DNA form, the CDR3 reads TGCGCCAGCAGCTTGACTGGAACACCGACTGATACGCAGTATTTT.

This clone was recorded only once. This rearrangement joins TRBV28 to TRBJ1-5; D perhaps matches TRBD1 (5 bases). In germline, CDR1 is MDHEN, CDR2 SYDVKM. This CDR3 is built from 15 residues. Trimming stripped 7 bases from V and 0 bases from J, with 13 bases between. In nucleotides, the CDR3 is TGTGCCAGCATAGGCTTTGACAGTAGCAATCAGCCCCAGCATTTT. Translation gives CASIGFDSSNQPQHF.

The chain carries TRBV7-9 and TRBJ2-3; D may be TRBD1 (5 bases). Germline V gene lookup returns CDR1 SEHNR and CDR2 FQNEAQ (reference sequence). Trimming took off 3 bases at V and 4 bases at J, with 17 bases between the two ends. This CDR3 contains 16 residues. The CDR3 sequence is CASSLAKGKGPDTQYF. DNA for the CDR3: TGTGCCAGCAGCTTGGCTAAGGGGAAGGGCCCAGATACGCAGTATTTT.

The chain couples TRBV7-8 to TRBJ2-7, with TRBD2 identical over 13 bases. J gave up 0 bases and V 1 base, and 0 bases lay outside the gene matches. This CDR3 region has 16 residues. Germline V gives CDR1 SGHVS, CDR2 FQNEAQ. In DNA form, the CDR3 reads TGTGCCAGCAGCTTAGGGACTAGCGGGGGCTCCTACGAGCAGTACTTC. Translation gives CASSLGTSGGSYEQYF.

The chain uses TRBV7-2 and TRBJ1-6; maybe TRBD1 (6 bases). The germline gives CDR1 SGHTA, CDR2 FQGNSA. This CDR3 is built from 17 residues. V dropped 6 bases and J dropped 4 bases, with 19 bases sitting between them. CDR3 sequence reads: CASSTTFGGQYNSPLHF. Written as DNA, the CDR3 is TGTGCCAGCAGTACGACTTTCGGCGGACAGTATAATTCACCCCTCCACTTT.

In its sample, this clone was seen once. The V and J genes are TRBV5-5 and TRBJ2-1; D is perhaps TRBD1 (5 bases). The CDR3 extends over 15 amino acids. Per germline, CDR1 SGHKS and CDR2 YYEKEE (reference sequence). Deletions cut 1 base from V and 6 bases from J, with 14 bases between. The CDR3 spells CASSLSPGRSNEQFF. The CDR3 nucleotides read TGTGCCAGCAGCTTGTCCCCAGGGCGATCCAATGAGCAGTTCTTC.

The J gene is TRBJ2-3, the V gene TRBV7-2, with TRBD1 as a possible D gene (6 bases). CDR1 SGHTA and CDR2 FQGNSA come from the germline V gene. The CDR3 consists of 15 residues. V lost 5 bases and J 6 bases, leaving 18 bases between the germline ends. The CDR3, as DNA: TGTGCCAGCAGCGCAGGGTTTTGGGGGCCGGATACGCAGTATTTT. Residues: CASSAGFWGPDTQYF.

The CDR3 spells CAWSALVLNEQFF. The DNA for the CDR3 is TGTGCCTGGAGTGCTCTAGTATTGAATGAGCAGTTCTTC. The chain employs TRBV30 and TRBJ2-1; no clear D gene. Germline CDR1 reads GTSNPN; CDR2 reads SVGIG (reference sequence). Trimming took 1 base from V and 7 from J, leaving 11 bases between them. This CDR3 is 13 amino acids long. The full variable domain, completed using reference TRBV30 and TRBJ2-1, is SQTIHQWPATLVQPVGSPLSLECTVEGTSNPNLYWYRQAAGRGLQLLFYSVGIGQISSEVPQNLSASRPQDRQFILSSKKLLLSDSGFYLCAWSALVLNEQFFGPGTRLTVL.

This chain uses TRBV5-5 with TRBJ2-5, with TRBD2 as a possible D gene (5 bases). The CDR3 loop spans 15 amino acids. The ends were cut back, 0 bases at V and 1 base at J, with 10 bases in the middle. From germline, CDR1 is SGHKS and CDR2 YYEKEE (reference sequence). The CDR3 region is CASSLDGLPQETQYF. The CDR3 nucleotides are TGTGCCAGCAGCTTGGATGGACTTCCCCAAGAGACCCAGTACTTC.

This chain links TRBV25-1 with TRBJ2-7, with 14 bases identical to TRBD2. The CDR3 runs 15 residues. Germline lookup yields CDR1 MGHDK and CDR2 SYGVNS. Trimming took 5 bases from V and 2 from J; bases not matched to a gene: 2. CDR3 sequence reads: CASSLGLAGAYEQYF. The CDR3, as DNA: TGTGCCAGCAGTTTGGGACTAGCGGGGGCCTACGAGCAGTACTTC.

V gene TRBV5-6 combines with J gene TRBJ1-4; 9 nucleotides agree with TRBD1. V dropped 3 bases and J dropped 8; count of bases not matched to a gene: 5. In germline, CDR1 is SGHDT, CDR2 YYEEEE. CDR3 length: 14 residues. The CDR3 coding sequence is TGTGCCAGCAGCTGGGGACAGGGTGGAGAAAAACTGTTTTTT. As protein: CASSWGQGGEKLFF. The full variable domain, in which reference TRBV5-6 and TRBJ1-4 provide the parts outside the CDR3, is DAGVTQSPTHLIKTRGQQVTLRCSPKSGHDTVSWYQQALGQGPQFIFQYYEEEERQRGNFPDRFSGHQFPNYSSELNVNALLLGDSALYLCASSWGQGGEKLFFGSGTQLSVL.

This clone came up a few times. The same CDR3 can be traced to other DNA sequences in this sample. The V call is TRBV6-5, the J call TRBJ2-6; 8 bases are a match to TRBD1. Germline CDR1 and CDR2: MNHEY and SVGAGI. With V trimmed by 8 bases and J by 4 bases, 7 bases remained unmatched. The CDR3 loop spans 15 amino acids. CDR3 DNA: TGTGCCAGCGAAGACAGGGGTTCCGGGGCCAACGTCCTGACTTTC. The encoded protein is CASEDRGSGANVLTF.

V gene TRBV4-1 combines with J gene TRBJ1-5; D perhaps matches TRBD1 (5 bases). V lost 1 base, J lost 0 bases, and 7 bases lay in between. Germline V gene data show CDR1 as MGHRA and CDR2 as YSYEKL. CDR3 size: 15 residues. The DNA of the CDR3 is TGCGCCAGCAGCCAAGCTACAGGTAGCAATCAGCCCCAGCATTTT. It yields the protein CASSQATGSNQPQHF.

The chain employs TRBV10-2 and TRBJ2-4; tentative D call: TRBD1 (5 bases). CDR3 length: 14 amino acids. Germline-derived CDR1 and CDR2 are WSHSY and SAAADI. V gave up 3 bases and J gave up 6 bases, with 12 bases separating them. CDR3 amino acids: CASSDRFGANIQYF. The CDR3 DNA is TGCGCCAGCAGTGACAGGTTTGGGGCAAACATTCAGTACTTC.